Sequencing of this T cell receptor (beta chain) was carried out in a study of blood T cell repertoires in COVID-19. Turning to the study itself: Material from acute and convalescent COVID-19 was sourced from the United States, Italy and Spain.

Original processing methods: Amplification of reference gene primers was used by the study to estimate nucleated cell counts. Assay: immunoSEQ multiplex PCR; the TCRdb copy retains only in-frame clones and omits some. Clonal size and the V and J genes are those of that table, whereas D and trimming came from the DNA. The repertoire holds 220,000 or so clones, with about 83% as singletons. The CDR3 contains 14 residues. Trimming pared 5 bases from V and 1 base from J, leaving 11 bases between. Looked up from germline, CDR1 is MNHEY and CDR2 is SVGAGI. Material: PBMCs or T cells enriched from blood (not recorded which). The receptor comes from a woman between 40 and 50 years old who had recovered from COVID-19. V gene TRBV6-5 combines with J gene TRBJ1-1; D uncertain. CDR3: CASSPMTGNTEAFF. The DNA of the CDR3 is TGTGCCAGCAGTCCCATGACGGGGAACACTGAAGCTTTCTTT.